Sequencing of this T cell receptor (beta chain) was carried out in a study of cytomegalovirus exposure and HLA in healthy donors. The CDR3 sequence is 14 residues long. Trimming cost V 4 bases and J 5 bases, with 12 bases left between them. Germline CDR1 SGDLS, CDR2 YYNGEE. In the PCR, 60 Vbeta and 13 Jbeta primers were used. Assay: immunoSEQ multiplex PCR; the TCRdb copy retains only in-frame clones and omits some. The sample consists of some 150,000 clones, 70% to 85% of them appearing once. On this clone itself: What it recognizes is unknown.

Regarding the study as a whole: Most subjects had HLA-A and HLA-B alleles reportedly predicted accurately by TCR beta sequences. Earlier results showed most TCR beta V segments being productive about 87% or about 30% of the time.

Sequencing was carried out using PBMCs. This TCR was sampled from a middle-aged woman in good health and CMV-seronegative. The chain couples TRBV9 to TRBJ1-4; no firm D call. CDR3 region: CASSKGGHNEKLFF. DNA for the CDR3: TGTGCCAGCAGCAAAGGAGGCCACAATGAAAAACTGTTTTTT.